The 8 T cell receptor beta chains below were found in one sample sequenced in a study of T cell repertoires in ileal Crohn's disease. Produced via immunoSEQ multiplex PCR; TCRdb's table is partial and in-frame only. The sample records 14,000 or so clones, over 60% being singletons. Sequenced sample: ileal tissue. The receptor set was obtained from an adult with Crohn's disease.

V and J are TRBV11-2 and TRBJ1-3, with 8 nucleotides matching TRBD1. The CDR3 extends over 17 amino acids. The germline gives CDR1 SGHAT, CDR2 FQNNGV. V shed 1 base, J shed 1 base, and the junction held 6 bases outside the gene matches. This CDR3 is CASSLGRTGNSGNTIYF. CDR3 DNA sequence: TGTGCCAGCAGCTTAGGGAGGACAGGGAATTCTGGAAACACCATATATTTT. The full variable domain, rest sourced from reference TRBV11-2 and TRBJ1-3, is EAGVAQSPRYKIIEKRQSVAFWCNPISGHATLYWYQQILGQGPKLLIQFQNNGVVDDSQLPKDRFSAERLKGVDSTLKIQPAKLEDSAVYLCASSLGRTGNSGNTIYFGEGSWLTVV.

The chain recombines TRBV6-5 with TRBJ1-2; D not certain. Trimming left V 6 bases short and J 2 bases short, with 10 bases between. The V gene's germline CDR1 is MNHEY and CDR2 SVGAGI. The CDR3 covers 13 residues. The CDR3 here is CASRSAVNYGYTF. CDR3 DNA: TGTGCCAGCAGAAGCGCCGTGAACTATGGCTACACCTTC.

In DNA form, the CDR3 reads TGTGCCAGCAGCTTCGGGGGTGATCGGCCCCAGCATTTT. It encodes CASSFGGDRPQHF. This chain connects TRBV7-2 to TRBJ1-5; weak D call: TRBD1 (5 bases). CDR3 length equals 13 residues. The V gene's germline CDR1 is SGHTA and CDR2 FQGNSA. Trimming left V 3 bases short and J 9 bases short, with 12 bases between.

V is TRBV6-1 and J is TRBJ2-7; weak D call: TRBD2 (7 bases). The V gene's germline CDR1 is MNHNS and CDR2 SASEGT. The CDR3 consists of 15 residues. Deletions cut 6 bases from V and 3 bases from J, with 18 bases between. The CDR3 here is CASSSRGGGNYEQYF. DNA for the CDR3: TGTGCCAGCAGCTCCAGGGGCGGGGGAAACTACGAGCAGTACTTC.

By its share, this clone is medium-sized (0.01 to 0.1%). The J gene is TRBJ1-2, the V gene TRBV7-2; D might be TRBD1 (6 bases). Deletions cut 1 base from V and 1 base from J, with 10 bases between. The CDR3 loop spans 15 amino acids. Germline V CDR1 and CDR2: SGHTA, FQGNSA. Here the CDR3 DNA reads TGTGCCAGCAGCTTAGGGGGGGGCCTTAACTATGGCTACACCTTC. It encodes CASSLGGGLNYGYTF.

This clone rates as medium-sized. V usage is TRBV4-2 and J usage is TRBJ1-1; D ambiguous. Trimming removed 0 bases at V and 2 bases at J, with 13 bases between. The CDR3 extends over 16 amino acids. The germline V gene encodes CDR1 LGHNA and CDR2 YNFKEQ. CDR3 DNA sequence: TGTGCCAGCAGCCAAGATGTGGGGAGCCAAAACACTGAAGCTTTCTTT. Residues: CASSQDVGSQNTEAFF.

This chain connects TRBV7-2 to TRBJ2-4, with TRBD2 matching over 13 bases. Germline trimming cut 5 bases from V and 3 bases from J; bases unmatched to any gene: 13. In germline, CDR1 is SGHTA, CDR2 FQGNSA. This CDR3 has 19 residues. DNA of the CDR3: TGTGCCAGCAGCCGAAAAACTAGCGGGGGGGCCGTCGGCAAAAACATTCAGTACTTC. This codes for CASSRKTSGGAVGKNIQYF.

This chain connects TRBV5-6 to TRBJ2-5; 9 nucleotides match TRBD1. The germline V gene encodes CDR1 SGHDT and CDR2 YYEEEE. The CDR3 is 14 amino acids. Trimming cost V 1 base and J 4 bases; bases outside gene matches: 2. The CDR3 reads CASSLTTGGETQYF. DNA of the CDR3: TGTGCCAGCAGCTTGACGACAGGGGGAGAGACCCAGTACTTC.